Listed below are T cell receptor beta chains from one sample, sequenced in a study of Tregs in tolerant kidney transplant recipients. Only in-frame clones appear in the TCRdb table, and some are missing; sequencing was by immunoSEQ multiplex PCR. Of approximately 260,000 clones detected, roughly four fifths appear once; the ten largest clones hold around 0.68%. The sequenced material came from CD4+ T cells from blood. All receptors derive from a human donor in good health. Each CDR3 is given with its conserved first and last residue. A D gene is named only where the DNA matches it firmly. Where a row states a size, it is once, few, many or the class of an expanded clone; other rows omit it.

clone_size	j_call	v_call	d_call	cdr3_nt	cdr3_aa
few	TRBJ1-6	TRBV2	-	TGTGCCAGCAGTGGCTACTCGGCGTCACCCCTCCACTTT	CASSGYSASPLHF
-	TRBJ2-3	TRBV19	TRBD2	TGTGCCAGTAGTCACAGAACTAGCGGGAGGGTCGATACGCAGTATTTT	CASSHRTSGRVDTQYF
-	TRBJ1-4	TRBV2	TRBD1	TGTGCCAGCACCCGGTCAGGGGGCAATGAAAAACTGTTTTTT	CASTRSGGNEKLFF
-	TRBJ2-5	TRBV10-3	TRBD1	TGTGCCATCAGTGAAGACAGGGTTGAGACCCAGTACTTC	CAISEDRVETQYF
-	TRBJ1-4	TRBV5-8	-	TGTGCCAGCAGCTTGGGGGGTCTTCTTAATGAAAAACTGTTTTTT	CASSLGGLLNEKLFF
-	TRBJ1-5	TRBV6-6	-	TGTGCCAGCAGTTACGGTGGTAGCAATCAGCCCCAGCATTTT	CASSYGGSNQPQHF
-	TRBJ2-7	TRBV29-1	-	TGCAGCGTGGACAGCACATCGGACTACGAGCAGTACTTC	CSVDSTSDYEQYF
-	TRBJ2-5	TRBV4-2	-	TGTGCCAGCAGCCAAGAGGGCAGTCAAGAAGAGACCCAGTACTTC	CASSQEGSQEETQYF
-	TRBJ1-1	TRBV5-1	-	TGCGCCAGCAGCTTGGAAAGGAGGGATGGTGAAGCTTTCTTT	CASSLERRDGEAFF
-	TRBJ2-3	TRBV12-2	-	TGTGCAAGTCGCTTAGCAAACACAGATACGCAGTATTTT	CASRLANTDTQYF
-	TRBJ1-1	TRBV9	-	TGTGCCAGCAGCGTAGCCCCAATGAACACTGAAGCTTTCTTT	CASSVAPMNTEAFF
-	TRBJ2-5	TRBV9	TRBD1	TGTGCCAGCAGCAAACGCGGGACAGGGGAAGAGACCCAGTACTTC	CASSKRGTGEETQYF
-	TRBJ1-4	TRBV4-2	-	TGTGCCAGCAGCCAAGATGGGCCCATCGGGGGTGAAAAACTGTTTTTT	CASSQDGPIGGEKLFF
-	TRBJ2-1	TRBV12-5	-	TGTGCTAGTGGTTTCGGGGACGGCTACAATGAGCAGTTCTTC	CASGFGDGYNEQFF